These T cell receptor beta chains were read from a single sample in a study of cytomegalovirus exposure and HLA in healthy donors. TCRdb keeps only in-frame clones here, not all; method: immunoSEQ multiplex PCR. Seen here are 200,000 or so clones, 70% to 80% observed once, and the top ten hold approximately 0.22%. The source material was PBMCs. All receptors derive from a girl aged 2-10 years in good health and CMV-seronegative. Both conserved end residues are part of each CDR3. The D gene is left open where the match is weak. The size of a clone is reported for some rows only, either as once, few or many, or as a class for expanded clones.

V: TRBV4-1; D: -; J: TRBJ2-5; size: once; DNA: TGCGCCAGCAGCCAAGAACCCAGGGCAGAGACCCAGTACTTC; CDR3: CASSQEPRAETQYF
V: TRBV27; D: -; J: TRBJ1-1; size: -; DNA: TGTGCCAGCAGTTTGGCCATGAGGGACACTGAAGCTTTCTTT; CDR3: CASSLAMRDTEAFF
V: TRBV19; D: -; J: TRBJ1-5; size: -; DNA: TGTGCCAGTAGCTGGATCGGGGATCGCAATCAGCCCCAGCATTTT; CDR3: CASSWIGDRNQPQHF
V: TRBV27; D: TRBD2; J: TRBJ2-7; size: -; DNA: TGTGCCAGCAGTCTCATAGCGGGCGGGCCCTACGAGCAGTACTTC; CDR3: CASSLIAGGPYEQYF
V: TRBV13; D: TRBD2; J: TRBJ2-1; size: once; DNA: TGTGCCAGCAGCTCCAGACGGCTAGCGGGGGCCAATGAGCAGTTCTTC; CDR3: CASSSRRLAGANEQFF
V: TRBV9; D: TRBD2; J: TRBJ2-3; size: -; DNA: TGTGCCAGCAGCGTTAGCGGGAGTAAGTCGGATACGCAGTATTTT; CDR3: CASSVSGSKSDTQYF
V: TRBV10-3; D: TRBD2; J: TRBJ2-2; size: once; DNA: TGTGCCATCCATCGGGCAGCGGGAGTTGGCACCGGGGAGCTGTTTTTT; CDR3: CAIHRAAGVGTGELFF
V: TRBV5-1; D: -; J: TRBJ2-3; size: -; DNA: TGCGCCAGCAGCTTGAGTAGCGGACACACAGATACGCAGTATTTT; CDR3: CASSLSSGHTDTQYF
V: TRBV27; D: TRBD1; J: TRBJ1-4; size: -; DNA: TGTGCCAGCAGCCGAGGGGGCCTGGGTGAAAAACTGTTTTTT; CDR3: CASSRGGLGEKLFF
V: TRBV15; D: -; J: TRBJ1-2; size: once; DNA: TGTGCCACCAGCAACGGCTATGGCTACACCTTC; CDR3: CATSNGYGYTF
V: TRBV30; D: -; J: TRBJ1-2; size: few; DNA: TGTGCCTGGAGTGTAGCAGGCTATGGCTACACCTTC; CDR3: CAWSVAGYGYTF
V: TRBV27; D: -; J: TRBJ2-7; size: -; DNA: TGTGCCAGCAGCCTAGGGGCGACCTACGAGCAGTACTTC; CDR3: CASSLGATYEQYF
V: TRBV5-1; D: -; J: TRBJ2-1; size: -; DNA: TGCGCCAGCAGCTTGGGTGTAAATGAGCAGTTCTTC; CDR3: CASSLGVNEQFF
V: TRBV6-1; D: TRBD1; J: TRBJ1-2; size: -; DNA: TGTGCCAGCAGTGAACCGGGACAGGGGGACTATGGCTACACCTTC; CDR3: CASSEPGQGDYGYTF
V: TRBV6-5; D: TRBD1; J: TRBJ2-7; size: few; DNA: TGTGCCAGCAGGCGGGGACAGGGAACCTACGAGCAGTACTTC; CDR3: CASRRGQGTYEQYF
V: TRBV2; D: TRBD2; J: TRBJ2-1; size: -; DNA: TGTGCCAGCATGAAGACTAGCATCTCCTACAATGAGCAGTTCTTC; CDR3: CASMKTSISYNEQFF
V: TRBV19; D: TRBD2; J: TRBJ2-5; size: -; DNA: TGTGCCAGTAAGCGGGAGGGGGCGAAAGAGACCCAGTACTTC; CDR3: CASKREGAKETQYF
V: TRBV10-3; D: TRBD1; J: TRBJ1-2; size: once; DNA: TGTGCCATCAGCGGAGGGGGCCGAGCTAACTATGGCTACACCTTC; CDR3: CAISGGGRANYGYTF
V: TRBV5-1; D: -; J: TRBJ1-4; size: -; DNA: TGCGCCAGCAGCTCCCAGGGTGATATACCTAATGAAAAACTGTTTTTT; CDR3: CASSSQGDIPNEKLFF
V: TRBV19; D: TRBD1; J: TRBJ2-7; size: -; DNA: TGTGCCAGTAGTCCCCCAACGGGACAGGGGCCCTACGAGCAGTACTTC; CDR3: CASSPPTGQGPYEQYF
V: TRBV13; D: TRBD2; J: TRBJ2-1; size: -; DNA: TGTGCCAGCAGCTTAGGGGCGGGAGGATCTGTCTACAATGAGCAGTTCTTC; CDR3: CASSLGAGGSVYNEQFF
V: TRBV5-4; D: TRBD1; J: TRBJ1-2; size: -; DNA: TGTGCCAGCAGCTTGGGAGGACAGGGGGACTATGGCTACACCTTC; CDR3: CASSLGGQGDYGYTF
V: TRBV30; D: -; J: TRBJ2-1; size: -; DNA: TGTGCCTGGAGTGTGGGGGACTCCAAAAATGAGCAGTTCTTC; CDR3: CAWSVGDSKNEQFF
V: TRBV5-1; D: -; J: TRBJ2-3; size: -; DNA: TGCGCCAGCAGCTTGAGACAGCCTAGCACAGATACGCAGTATTTT; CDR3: CASSLRQPSTDTQYF
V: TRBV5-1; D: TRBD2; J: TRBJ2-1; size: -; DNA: TGCGCCAGCAGTGAGCTAGCGGTGTCCTACAATGAGCAGTTCTTC; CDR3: CASSELAVSYNEQFF
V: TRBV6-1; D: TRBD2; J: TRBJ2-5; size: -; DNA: TGTGCCAGTACTGACGGGAGGGAGACCCAGTACTTC; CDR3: CASTDGRETQYF
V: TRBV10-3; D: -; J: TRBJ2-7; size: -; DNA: TGTGCCATCAGGACTTACAGGGCCGACTCCTACGAGCAGTACTTC; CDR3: CAIRTYRADSYEQYF
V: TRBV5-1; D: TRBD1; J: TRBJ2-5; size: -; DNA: TGCGCCAGCAGCTGGGGACAGGGATTGGAGACCCAGTACTTC; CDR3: CASSWGQGLETQYF
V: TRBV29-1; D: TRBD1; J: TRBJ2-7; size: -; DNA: TGCAGCGCCGGCGAGGGGGCGCTTAACGAGCAGTACTTC; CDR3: CSAGEGALNEQYF
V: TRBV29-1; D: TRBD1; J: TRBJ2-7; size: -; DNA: TGCAGCGCCCAACAGGGGCCCCAGCACGAGCAGTACTTC; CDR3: CSAQQGPQHEQYF
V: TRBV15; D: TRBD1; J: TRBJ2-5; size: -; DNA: TGTGCCACCAGCAGACCGACAGGGACACTGCTAGCGACCCAGTACTTC; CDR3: CATSRPTGTLLATQYF
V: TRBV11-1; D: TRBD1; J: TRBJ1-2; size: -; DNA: TGTGCCAGCAGCCCCGGACAGGGGGGAGGCTACACCTTC; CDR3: CASSPGQGGGYTF
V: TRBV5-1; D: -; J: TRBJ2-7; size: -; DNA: TGCGCCAGCAGCTTCGAGGGTCCGGCCGAGCAGTACTTC; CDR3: CASSFEGPAEQYF
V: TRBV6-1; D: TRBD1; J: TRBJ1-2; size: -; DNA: TGTGCCAGCGGCAGGGACAGGGACTTAACTTATGGCTACACCTTC; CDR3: CASGRDRDLTYGYTF
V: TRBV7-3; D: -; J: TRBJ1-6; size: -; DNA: TGTGCCAGCAGCTTAATGGGAGGGGATCTCGGGAATTCACCCCTCCACTTT; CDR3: CASSLMGGDLGNSPLHF
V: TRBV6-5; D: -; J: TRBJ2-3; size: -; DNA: TGTGCCAGCAGTCTGCAACCCAGGGGCCCAGATACGCAGTATTTT; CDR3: CASSLQPRGPDTQYF
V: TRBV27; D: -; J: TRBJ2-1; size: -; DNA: TGTGCCAGCACCCCGGGATTCTCCTACAATGAGCAGTTCTTC; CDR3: CASTPGFSYNEQFF
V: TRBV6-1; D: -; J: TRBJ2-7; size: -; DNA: TGTGCCAGCAGTGGACAGGTTAACTACGAGCAGTACTTC; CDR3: CASSGQVNYEQYF
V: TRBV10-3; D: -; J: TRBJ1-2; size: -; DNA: TGTGCCATCAGTGGATCGGGGGTCAGCGGCTACACCTTC; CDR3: CAISGSGVSGYTF
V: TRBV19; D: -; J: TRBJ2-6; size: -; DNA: TGTGCCAGTAGTTCGCGCTCTGGGGCCAACGTCCTGACTTTC; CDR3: CASSSRSGANVLTF
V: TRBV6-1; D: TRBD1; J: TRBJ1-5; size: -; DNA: TGTGCCAGCAGTGGACGGACAGGCCTTCAGCCCCAGCATTTT; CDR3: CASSGRTGLQPQHF
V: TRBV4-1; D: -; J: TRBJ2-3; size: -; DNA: TGCGCCAGCAGCCACCTCGGGGTAGCCACAGATACGCAGTATTTT; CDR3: CASSHLGVATDTQYF
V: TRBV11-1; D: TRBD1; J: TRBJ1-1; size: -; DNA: TGTGCCAGCAGCTTAGAGAGTCGGACAGGGCGCACGAACACTGAAGCTTTCTTT; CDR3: CASSLESRTGRTNTEAFF
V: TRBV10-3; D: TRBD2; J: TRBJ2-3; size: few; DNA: TGTGCCATCAGCCGTACTAGCGGGAGCACAGATACGCAGTATTTT; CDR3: CAISRTSGSTDTQYF
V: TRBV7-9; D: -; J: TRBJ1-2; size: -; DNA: TGTGCCAGCAGCCCGGACTTATATGGCTACACCTTC; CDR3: CASSPDLYGYTF
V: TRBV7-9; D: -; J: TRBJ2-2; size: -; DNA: TGTGCCAGCAGTCCCATTTTGAACACCGGGGAGCTGTTTTTT; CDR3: CASSPILNTGELFF
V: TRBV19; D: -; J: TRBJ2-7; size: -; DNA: TGTGCCAGTAGTATGGTCGACCAGGGAGAGCAGTACTTC; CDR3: CASSMVDQGEQYF
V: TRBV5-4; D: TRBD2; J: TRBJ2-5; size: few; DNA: TGTGCCAGCAGCTTGGGGTTAGCGGGAAGGGTGGAGACCCAGTACTTC; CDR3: CASSLGLAGRVETQYF
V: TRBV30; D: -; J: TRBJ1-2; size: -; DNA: TGTGCCTGGAGTGTATTAGCTGGCTACACCTTC; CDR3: CAWSVLAGYTF
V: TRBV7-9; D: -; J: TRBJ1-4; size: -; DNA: TGTGCCAGCATCGGGATCGGAGGTGATGAAAAACTGTTTTTT; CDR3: CASIGIGGDEKLFF
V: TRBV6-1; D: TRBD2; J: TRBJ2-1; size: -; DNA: TGTGCCACAGGGACTAGCGGGACCTACAATGAGCAGTTCTTC; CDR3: CATGTSGTYNEQFF
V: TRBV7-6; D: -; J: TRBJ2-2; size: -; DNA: TGTGCCAGCAGCCGCCCCAGGGCGAGGGGGACCGGGGAGCTGTTTTTT; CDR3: CASSRPRARGTGELFF
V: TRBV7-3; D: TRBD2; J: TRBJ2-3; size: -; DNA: TGTGCCAGCAGCTCCACTAGCGGGGGCGGTACAGATACGCAGTATTTT; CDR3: CASSSTSGGGTDTQYF
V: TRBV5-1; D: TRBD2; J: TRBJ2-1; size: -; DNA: TGCGCCAGCAGCGCGGAGGCGGGGGGTCGGTCCTACAATGAGCAGTTCTTC; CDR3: CASSAEAGGRSYNEQFF